What follows are 7 T cell receptor beta chains derived from one specimen sequenced in a study of blood T cell repertoires in COVID-19. Some clones are missing from TCRdb's copy, which holds only in-frame ones; the method was immunoSEQ multiplex PCR. This sample has fewer than 140,000 clones; about 80% occur once, and the top ten carry 14% to 15%. Sample: peripheral blood. The origin of the receptors is an older woman with acute or convalescent COVID-19.

The rearrangement uses TRBV24-1 and TRBJ2-1; TRBD2 matches at 16 bases. The CDR3 runs to 16 residues. CDR1 and CDR2 from the germline V gene are KGHDR and SFDVKD. V shed 0 bases and J 14 bases; nucleotides not matched to a gene: 6. The CDR3 DNA is TGTGCCACCAGTGATTTGCAGGGACTAGCGGGGGGGCCGGAGTTCTTC. Protein sequence: CATSDLQGLAGGPEFF.

The chain has TRBV5-1 and TRBJ1-1, with D possibly TRBD1 on 5 matching bases. Germline assignment: CDR1 SGHRS and CDR2 YFSETQ. The CDR3 runs 15 residues. Trimming took 0 bases from V and 3 from J, leaving 12 bases between them. The CDR3 coding sequence is TGCGCCAGCAGCTTGGCGGGGACTTCGGACACTGAAGCTTTCTTT. It yields the protein CASSLAGTSDTEAFF.

This sequence joins TRBV10-3 and TRBJ2-3, with TRBD1 matching over 7 bases. The V gene end was trimmed by 5 bases and the J gene end by 2 bases; junction bases not matched to a gene: 7. Germline-derived CDR1 and CDR2 are ENHRY and SYGVKD. This CDR3 is built from 15 residues. CDR3 amino acids: CAISLQGSYTDTQYF. CDR3 coding DNA: TGTGCCATCAGTCTACAGGGGAGCTACACAGATACGCAGTATTTT.

The chain couples TRBV11-2 to TRBJ1-1, with D possibly matching TRBD1 (5 bases). CDR1 and CDR2 from the germline V gene are SGHAT and FQNNGV. The CDR3 sequence is 15 residues long. Trimming left V 4 bases short and J 1 base short, with 13 bases between. The chain's CDR3 is CASSSRGLRNTEAFF. For the CDR3, the DNA is TGTGCCAGCAGCTCCCGGGGACTGAGGAACACTGAAGCTTTCTTT.

This chain links TRBV7-2 with TRBJ2-7, with D perhaps TRBD1 (6 bases). Trimming stripped 5 bases from V and 3 bases from J, with 11 bases between. Looked up from germline, CDR1 is SGHTA and CDR2 is FQGNSA. This CDR3 is built from 13 residues. The CDR3 nucleotides are TGTGCCAGCAGCCCCGGGACACTCTACGAGCAGTACTTC. Translation: CASSPGTLYEQYF.

The chain employs TRBV2 and TRBJ1-5; D unresolved. From germline, CDR1 is SNHLY and CDR2 FYNNEI. Trimming left V 4 bases short and J 6 bases short, with 7 bases between. The CDR3 consists of 12 residues. The CDR3 DNA reads TGTGCCAGCAGTGCAGACACTCAGCCCCAGCATTTT. It codes for CASSADTQPQHF. Full variable domain (rest looked up from reference TRBV2 and TRBJ1-5): EPEVTQTPSHQVTQMGQEVILRCVPISNHLYFYWYRQILGQKVEFLVSFYNNEISEKSEIFDDQFSVERPDGSNFTLKIRSTKLEDSAMYFCASSADTQPQHFGDGTRLSIL.

The V call is TRBV29-1, the J call TRBJ2-3; 10 bases are shared with TRBD1. The V and J ends lost 7 bases and 3 bases, in that order; junction bases with no gene match: 10. Germline-derived CDR1 and CDR2 are SQVTM and ANQGSEA. The CDR3 spans 15 residues. The CDR3 sequence: CSAQPGQGWTDTQYF. CDR3 sequence (DNA): TGCAGCGCCCAACCGGGACAGGGGTGGACAGATACGCAGTATTTT.